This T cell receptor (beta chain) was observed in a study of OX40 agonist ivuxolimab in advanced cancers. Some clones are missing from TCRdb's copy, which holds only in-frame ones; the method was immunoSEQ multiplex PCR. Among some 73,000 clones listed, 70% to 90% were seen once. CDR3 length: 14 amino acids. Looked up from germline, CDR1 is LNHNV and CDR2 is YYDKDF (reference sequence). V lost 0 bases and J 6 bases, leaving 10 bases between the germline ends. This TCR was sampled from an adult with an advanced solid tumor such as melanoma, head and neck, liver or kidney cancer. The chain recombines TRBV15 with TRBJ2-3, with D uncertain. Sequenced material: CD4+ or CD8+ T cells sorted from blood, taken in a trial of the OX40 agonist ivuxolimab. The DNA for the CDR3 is TGTGCCACCAGCAGAGATCTCGAGCTGGATACGCAGTATTTT. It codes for CATSRDLELDTQYF.